This TCR beta chain was recorded in a study of blood T cell repertoires in COVID-19. Background on the study: T cells, B-cell-depleted T cells, or PBMCs supplied cDNA or gDNA.

The germline CDR1 and CDR2 sequences are LGHDT and YNNKEL (reference sequence). V lost 3 bases and J lost 2; bases outside the gene matches: 3. This CDR3 is 14 amino acids long. Repertoires were generated with immunoSEQ multiplex PCR, while TCRdb's copy carries only in-frame clones and drops some. The sample includes about 88,000 clones, around nine tenths of them seen just once. The genes are TRBV3-1 (or the pseudogene TRBV3-2) and TRBJ1-2, with 7 bases aligning to TRBD1. The clonotype was recovered from a man aged 55 to 70 with acute or convalescent COVID-19. Sequencing input: peripheral blood. In DNA form, the CDR3 reads TGTGCCAGCAGCCAGTCAGGGGGGAACTATGGCTACACCTTC. Its protein product is CASSQSGGNYGYTF.